Below are 5 T cell receptor beta chains sequenced from a single sample in a study of blood T cell repertoires in COVID-19. Only in-frame clones appear in the TCRdb table, and some are missing; sequencing was by immunoSEQ multiplex PCR. The sample holds around 150,000 clones; just under 80% are singletons and the top ten take more than 11%. Source material: peripheral blood. These receptors were obtained from a woman aged 80 or over with acute or convalescent COVID-19.

J is TRBJ2-5 and V is TRBV3-1 (or the pseudogene TRBV3-2), with 11 bases identical to TRBD2. The trim removed 0 bases at V and 4 bases at J, leaving 10 bases unmatched. The CDR3 length is 18 residues. CDR1 and CDR2 from the germline V gene are LGHDT and YNNKEL (reference sequence). The DNA of the CDR3 is TGTGCCAGCAGCCAAGATTCGGCACTAGCGGGAGTGGGAGAGACCCAGTACTTC. Its protein is CASSQDSALAGVGETQYF.

The chain carries TRBV7-2 and TRBJ1-3; the match to TRBD1 covers 9 bases. The ends lost 0 bases at V and 4 bases at J; junction bases unmatched: 7. CDR1 is SGHTA, CDR2 FQGNSA, per germline. CDR3 length equals 17 residues. The CDR3 region is CASSLARTGVGGNTIYF. The CDR3 coding sequence is TGTGCCAGCAGCTTAGCGAGGACAGGGGTGGGCGGAAACACCATATATTTT. The full variable domain, rest sourced from reference TRBV7-2 and TRBJ1-3, is GAGVSQSPSNKVTEKGKDVELRCDPISGHTALYWYRQSLGQGLEFLIYFQGNSAPDKSGLPSDRFSAERTGGSVSTLTIQRTQQEDSAVYLCASSLARTGVGGNTIYFGEGSWLTVV.

The gene calls are TRBV10-3 and TRBJ1-5; unclear D gene. Germline values: CDR1 ENHRY, CDR2 SYGVKD. CDR3 length: 13 amino acids. V lost 2 bases and J 3 bases, leaving 5 bases between the germline ends. The CDR3 spells CAISEADNQPQHF. The DNA for the CDR3 is TGTGCCATCAGTGAGGCAGACAATCAGCCCCAGCATTTT.

This chain uses TRBV6-2 or TRBV6-3 with TRBJ1-1; D perhaps matches TRBD1 (6 bases). This CDR3 region has 14 residues. Between the trimmed V and J ends, which lost 4 bases and 4 bases, there was a span of 13 bases. In germline, CDR1 is MNHEY, CDR2 SVGEGT. Written as DNA, the CDR3 is TGTGCCAGCAGTTCACTCGACAGGCCCACTGAAGCTTTCTTT. Protein: CASSSLDRPTEAFF.

The chain couples TRBV3-1 (or the pseudogene TRBV3-2) to TRBJ2-3; TRBD1 aligns across 9 bases. CDR1 and CDR2 (germline): LGHDT, YNNKEL (reference sequence). The length of the CDR3 is 15 residues. With V trimmed by 2 bases and J by 6 bases, 6 bases remained unmatched. CDR3 DNA: TGTGCCAGCAGCCAATCCGGGACAGGGTCGGATACGCAGTATTTT. Translating it yields CASSQSGTGSDTQYF.